One sample yielded the 14 T cell receptor beta chains listed below, sequenced in a study of blood T cell repertoires in COVID-19. The repertoire was sequenced with immunoSEQ multiplex PCR; TCRdb's copy has only in-frame clones and lacks some. The sample has 650,000 to 800,000 clones, 80% to 90% seen once. Source material: peripheral blood. The receptors stem from a young woman with acute or convalescent COVID-19.

The V gene is TRBV7-3, the J gene TRBJ1-2; 8 bases are shared with TRBD1. V lost 5 bases and J lost 3; bases outside the gene matches: 2. CDR3 length equals 13 residues. CDR1 SGHTA and CDR2 FQGTGA come from the germline V gene. The CDR3 sequence: CASSPGGDYGYTF. The CDR3 nucleotides are TGTGCCAGCAGCCCAGGGGGCGACTATGGCTACACCTTC.

This chain joins TRBV27 and TRBJ1-2, with D possibly TRBD1 on 6 matching bases. Trimming removed 3 bases at V and 4 bases at J, with 12 bases between. This CDR3 contains 14 residues. Germline CDR1 reads MNHEY; CDR2 reads SMNVEV (reference sequence). CDR3 sequence (DNA): TGTGCCAGCAGTTTGGGCAGGGGAATCTATGGCTACACCTTC. Residues: CASSLGRGIYGYTF.

The rearrangement links TRBV5-4 to TRBJ1-1, with D possibly matching TRBD1 (6 bases). The CDR3 runs 15 residues. Trimming left V 3 bases short and J 5 bases short, with 17 bases between. The germline CDR1 and CDR2 sequences are SGHNT and YYREEE (reference sequence). The CDR3 DNA follows: TGTGCCAGCAGCTCCCGCCTCCAGGGGCGGACTGAAGCTTTCTTT. Translation: CASSSRLQGRTEAFF.

The rearrangement joins TRBV21-1 to TRBJ2-2; the D call in the table, TRBD2, was not verified against the DNA. TRBV21-1 has pseudogene status. The CDR3 contains 14 residues. CDR3 in DNA: TGTGCCAGCAGCAAAGGTGTGAGGACCGGGGAGCTGTTTTTT. Protein: CASSKGVRTGELFF.

CDR3: CASSQDRGTGPDRAFF. For the CDR3, the DNA is TGCGCCAGCAGCCAAGATCGGGGGACAGGCCCTGACAGAGCTTTCTTT. The genes are TRBV4-3 and TRBJ1-1; 8 positions match TRBD1. The V and J ends lost 0 bases and 10 bases, in that order; junction bases with no gene match: 13. In germline, CDR1 is LGHNA, CDR2 YSLEER. The CDR3 contains 16 residues.

The V gene is TRBV4-2, the J gene TRBJ2-4; 9 bases are shared with TRBD1. V shed 0 bases, J shed 9 bases, and the junction held 9 bases outside the gene matches. This CDR3 contains 16 residues. CDR1 and CDR2 from the germline V gene are LGHNA and YNFKEQ. CDR3 in DNA: TGTGCCAGCAGCCAAGAGACAGGGGGGGTAGGTGGCATTCAGTACTTC. Translated, it gives CASSQETGGVGGIQYF.

The CDR3 here is CASSFRVEAFF. In DNA, the CDR3 is TGTGCCAGCAGCTTCAGGGTTGAAGCTTTCTTT. The chain carries TRBV7-9 and TRBJ1-1, with a weak D call TRBD1 (5 bases). CDR1 is SEHNR and CDR2 is FQNEAQ in the germline V gene (reference sequence). CDR3 size: 11 residues. Trimming took off 3 bases at V and 7 bases at J, with 6 bases between the two ends.

The rearrangement joins TRBV5-1 to TRBJ2-2; 8 bases agree with TRBD2. Per the germline V gene, CDR1 is SGHRS and CDR2 is YFSETQ. V shed 0 bases and J 6 bases; nucleotides not matched to a gene: 4. This CDR3 comprises 15 residues. The DNA for the CDR3 is TGCGCCAGCAGCTTGGCCCCAGCGGGGGCCGGGGAGCTGTTTTTT. Translating gives CASSLAPAGAGELFF.

The chain recombines TRBV6-5 with TRBJ1-1; D not certain. The CDR3 runs to 12 residues. Between the trimmed V and J ends, which lost 5 bases and 10 bases, there was a span of 14 bases. Looked up from germline, CDR1 is MNHEY and CDR2 is SVGAGI. The CDR3 reads CASSPANGGAFF. CDR3 nucleotide sequence: TGTGCCAGCAGTCCCGCCAACGGAGGAGCTTTCTTT.

The chain joins TRBV5-6 to TRBJ1-2; D call uncertain. The CDR3 length is 14 residues. Germline V lookup: CDR1 SGHDT, CDR2 YYEEEE. The V end lost 0 bases, the J end lost 1 base, and 7 bases lay between the germline ends. CDR3 amino acids: CASSLEHLNYGYTF. The CDR3 nucleotides read TGTGCCAGCAGCTTGGAACACCTTAACTATGGCTACACCTTC.

The chain has TRBV27 and TRBJ2-7; 7 bases map to TRBD1. The germline gives CDR1 MNHEY, CDR2 SMNVEV (reference sequence). This CDR3 has 14 amino acids. J gave up 2 bases and V 5 bases, and 6 bases lay outside the gene matches. The DNA of the CDR3 is TGTGCCAGCAGTCCGGGACAGTTACCCTACGAGCAGTACTTC. Its translation: CASSPGQLPYEQYF.

The V call is TRBV9, the J call TRBJ1-4; 7 bases agree with TRBD1. Germline CDR1 is SGDLS and CDR2 is YYNGEE. After removal of 0 bases from V and 8 bases from J, the junction contained 7 bases not matched to a gene. This CDR3 is 15 amino acids long. DNA for the CDR3: TGTGCCAGCAGCGTAGAAGACAGGGAAGGCGAAAAACTGTTTTTT. As protein: CASSVEDREGEKLFF.

The gene calls are TRBV7-9 and TRBJ2-2, with TRBD1 as a possible D gene (5 bases). Germline V gives CDR1 SEHNR, CDR2 FQNEAQ (reference sequence). The CDR3 runs to 16 residues. V was clipped by 7 bases and J by 0 bases, with 15 bases between them. In DNA, the CDR3 is TGTGCCAGCAACAAAGACAGCCGAACGAACACCGGGGAGCTGTTTTTT. Amino acid sequence: CASNKDSRTNTGELFF.

The rearrangement uses TRBV7-9 and TRBJ1-1; D ambiguous. CDR1 and CDR2 (germline): SEHNR, FQNEAQ (reference sequence). The CDR3 covers 16 residues. V was trimmed by 4 bases and J by 1 base, leaving 16 bases between them. CDR3 sequence reads: CASSSTAVSPNTEAFF. CDR3 DNA sequence: TGTGCCAGCAGCTCTACTGCCGTTTCCCCGAACACTGAAGCTTTCTTT.